This entry lists 3 T cell receptor beta chains sequenced from one sample in a study of T cell changes during pregnancy in multiple sclerosis. The assay was immunoSEQ multiplex PCR, and TCRdb's table has in-frame clones only and misses some. The profile shows some 85,000 clones, roughly 95% of them singletons. This specimen consisted of peripheral blood, obtained in the second trimester of pregnancy. All receptors derive from a female donor with multiple sclerosis, enrolled in a pregnancy study.

The CDR3 region has the DNA TGTGCCAGTAGTCAGGACAAACCTTTCCAGCCCCAGCATTTT. Residues: CASSQDKPFQPQHF. The chain links TRBV19 to TRBJ1-5; TRBD1 might be the D (5 bases). With 5 bases removed from V and 7 bases from J, the gap between germline ends came to 15 bases. CDR3 length equals 14 residues. CDR1 and CDR2 from the germline V gene are LNHDA and SQIVND (reference sequence).

The chain joins TRBV5-1 to TRBJ1-2, with 7 bases fitting TRBD1. V shed 1 base and J 3 bases; nucleotides not matched to a gene: 9. In germline, CDR1 is SGHRS, CDR2 YFSETQ. This CDR3 is 16 amino acids long. The CDR3 sequence: CASSLTGAPPDYGYTF. The CDR3 DNA is TGCGCCAGCAGCTTGACAGGGGCCCCTCCCGACTATGGCTACACCTTC.

This sequence joins TRBV19 and TRBJ2-7; 9 bases match TRBD1. The CDR3 covers 16 residues. Germline V gene sequence: CDR1 LNHDA, CDR2 SQIVND (reference sequence). V was clipped by 1 base and J by 2 bases; unmatched bases: 6. As DNA, the CDR3 is TGTGCCAGTAGTATAGTCGCGGGACAGGGTACCTACGAGCAGTACTTC. Translated: CASSIVAGQGTYEQYF.